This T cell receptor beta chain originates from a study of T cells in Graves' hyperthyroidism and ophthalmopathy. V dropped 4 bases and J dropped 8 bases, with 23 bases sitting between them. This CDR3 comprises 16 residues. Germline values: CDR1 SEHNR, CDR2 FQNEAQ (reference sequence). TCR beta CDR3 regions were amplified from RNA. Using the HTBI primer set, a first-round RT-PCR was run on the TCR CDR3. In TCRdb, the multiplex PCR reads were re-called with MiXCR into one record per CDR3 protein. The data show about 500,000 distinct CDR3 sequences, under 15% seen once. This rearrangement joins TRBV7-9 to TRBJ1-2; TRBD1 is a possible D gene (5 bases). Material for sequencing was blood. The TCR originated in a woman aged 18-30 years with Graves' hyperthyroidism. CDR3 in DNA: TGTGCCAGCAGCTCAGACGGGGGAGCAGGTCGCGGCGGCTACACCTTC. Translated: CASSSDGGAGRGGYTF.